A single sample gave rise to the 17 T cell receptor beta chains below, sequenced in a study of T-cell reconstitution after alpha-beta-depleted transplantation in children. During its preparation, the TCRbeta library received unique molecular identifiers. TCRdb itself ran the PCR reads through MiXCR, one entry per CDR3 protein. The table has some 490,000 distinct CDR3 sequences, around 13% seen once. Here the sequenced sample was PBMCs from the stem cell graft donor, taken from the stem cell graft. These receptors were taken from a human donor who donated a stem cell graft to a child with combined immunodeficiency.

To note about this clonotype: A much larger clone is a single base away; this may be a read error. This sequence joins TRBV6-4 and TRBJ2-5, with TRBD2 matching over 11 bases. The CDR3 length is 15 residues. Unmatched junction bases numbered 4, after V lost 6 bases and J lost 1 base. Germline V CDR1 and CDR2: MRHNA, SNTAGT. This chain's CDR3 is CASSVLAGVQETQYF. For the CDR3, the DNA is TGTGCCAGCAGCGTACTAGCGGGGGTCCAAGAGACCCAGTACTTC.

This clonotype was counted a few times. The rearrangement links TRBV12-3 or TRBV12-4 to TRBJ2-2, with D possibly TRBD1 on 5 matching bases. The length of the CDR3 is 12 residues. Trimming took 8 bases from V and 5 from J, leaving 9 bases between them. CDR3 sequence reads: CASCGATGELFF. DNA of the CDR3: TGTGCCAGCTGTGGGGCAACCGGGGAGCTGTTTTTT.

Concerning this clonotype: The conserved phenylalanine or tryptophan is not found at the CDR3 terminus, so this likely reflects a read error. DNA of the CDR3: TGCGCCAGCAGCTTGGAAGCGGAGCAGTACTGC. Protein: CASSLEAEQYC. The chain recombines TRBV5-1 with TRBJ2-7; D unresolved. This CDR3 region has 11 residues. Deletions cut 0 bases from V and 7 bases from J, with 5 bases between. Germline CDR1 and CDR2: SGHRS and YFSETQ.

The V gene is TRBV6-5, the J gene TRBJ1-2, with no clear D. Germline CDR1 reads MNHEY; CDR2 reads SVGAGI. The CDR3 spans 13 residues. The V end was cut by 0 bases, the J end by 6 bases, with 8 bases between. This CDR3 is CASSYSYGNGYTF. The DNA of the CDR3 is TGTGCCAGCAGTTACTCTTACGGGAATGGCTACACCTTC.

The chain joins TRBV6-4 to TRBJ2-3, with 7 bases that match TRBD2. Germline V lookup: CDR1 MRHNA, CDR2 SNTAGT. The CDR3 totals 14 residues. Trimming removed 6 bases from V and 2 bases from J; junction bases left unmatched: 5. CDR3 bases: TGTGCCAGCAGGCTAGCGGACTACACAGATACGCAGTATTTT. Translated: CASRLADYTDTQYF.

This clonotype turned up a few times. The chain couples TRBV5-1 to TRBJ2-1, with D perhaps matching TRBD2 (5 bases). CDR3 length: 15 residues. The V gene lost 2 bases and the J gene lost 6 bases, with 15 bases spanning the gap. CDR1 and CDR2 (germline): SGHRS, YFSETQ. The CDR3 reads CASSFTSSLRNEQFF. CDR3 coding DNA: TGCGCCAGCAGCTTCACTAGTTCTCTACGCAATGAGCAGTTCTTC.

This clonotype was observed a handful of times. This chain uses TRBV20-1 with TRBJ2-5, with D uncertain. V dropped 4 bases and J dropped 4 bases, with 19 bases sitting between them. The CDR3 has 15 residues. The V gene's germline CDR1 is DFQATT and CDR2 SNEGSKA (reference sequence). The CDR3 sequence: CSATIGGNPGETQYF. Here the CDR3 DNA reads TGCAGTGCTACTATCGGTGGGAACCCTGGAGAGACCCAGTACTTC.

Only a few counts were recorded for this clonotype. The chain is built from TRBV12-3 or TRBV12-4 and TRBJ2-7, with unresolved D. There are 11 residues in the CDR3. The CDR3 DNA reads TGTGTGAGCATGTTTCGGGACGAGCAGTACTTC. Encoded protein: CVSMFRDEQYF.

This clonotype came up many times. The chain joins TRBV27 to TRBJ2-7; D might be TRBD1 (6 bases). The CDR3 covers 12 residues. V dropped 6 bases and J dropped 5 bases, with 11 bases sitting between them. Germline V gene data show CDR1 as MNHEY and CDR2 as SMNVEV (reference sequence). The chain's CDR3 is CASSFTGNEQYF. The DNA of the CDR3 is TGTGCCAGCAGCTTTACAGGGAACGAGCAGTACTTC.

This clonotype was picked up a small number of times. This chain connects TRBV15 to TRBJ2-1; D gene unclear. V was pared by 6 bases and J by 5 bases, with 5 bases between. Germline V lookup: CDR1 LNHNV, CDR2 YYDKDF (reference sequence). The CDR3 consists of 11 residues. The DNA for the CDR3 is TGTGCCACCAGTGCGGACAATGAGCAGTTCTTC. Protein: CATSADNEQFF. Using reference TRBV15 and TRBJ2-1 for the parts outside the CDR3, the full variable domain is DAMVIQNPRYQVTQFGKPVTLSCSQTLNHNVMYWYQQKSSQAPKLLFHYYDKDFNNEADTPDNFQSRRPNTSFCFLDIRSPGLGDTAMYLCATSADNEQFFGPGTRLTVL.

Here the CDR3 reads CSAPGTLLAKNIQYF. CDR3 sequence (DNA): TGCAGTGCCCCTGGGACTTTACTAGCCAAAAACATTCAGTACTTC. This sequence joins TRBV20-1 and TRBJ2-4, with D tentatively TRBD2 (6 bases). V lost 6 bases, J lost 0 bases, and 15 bases lay in between. The CDR3 has 15 residues. Germline V CDR1 and CDR2: DFQATT, SNEGSKA (reference sequence).

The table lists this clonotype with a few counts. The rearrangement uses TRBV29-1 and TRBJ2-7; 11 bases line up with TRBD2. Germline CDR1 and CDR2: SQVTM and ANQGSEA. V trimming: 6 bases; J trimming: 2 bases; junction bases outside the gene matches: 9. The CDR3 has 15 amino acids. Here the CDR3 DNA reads TGCAGCGTGACCGGACTAGCGGGCGGACCCTACGAGCAGTACTTC. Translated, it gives CSVTGLAGGPYEQYF.

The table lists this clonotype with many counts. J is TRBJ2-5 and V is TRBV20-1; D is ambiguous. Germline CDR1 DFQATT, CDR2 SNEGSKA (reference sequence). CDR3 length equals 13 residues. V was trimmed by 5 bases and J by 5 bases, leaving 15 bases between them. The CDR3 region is CSAGPLSTETQYF. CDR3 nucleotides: TGCAGTGCTGGCCCCTTATCTACGGAGACCCAGTACTTC.

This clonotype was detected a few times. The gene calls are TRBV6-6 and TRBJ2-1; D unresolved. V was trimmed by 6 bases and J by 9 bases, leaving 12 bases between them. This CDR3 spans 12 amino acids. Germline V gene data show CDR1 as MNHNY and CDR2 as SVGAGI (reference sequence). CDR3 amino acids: CASSPPGTEQFF. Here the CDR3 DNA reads TGTGCCAGCAGCCCCCCAGGCACTGAGCAGTTCTTC.

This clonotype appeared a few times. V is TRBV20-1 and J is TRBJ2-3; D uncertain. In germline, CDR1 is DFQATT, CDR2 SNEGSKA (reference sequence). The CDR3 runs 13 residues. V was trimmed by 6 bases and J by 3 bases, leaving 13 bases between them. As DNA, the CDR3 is TGCAGTGCCCCGACCTCTGAGACAGATACGCAGTATTTT. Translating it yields CSAPTSETDTQYF.

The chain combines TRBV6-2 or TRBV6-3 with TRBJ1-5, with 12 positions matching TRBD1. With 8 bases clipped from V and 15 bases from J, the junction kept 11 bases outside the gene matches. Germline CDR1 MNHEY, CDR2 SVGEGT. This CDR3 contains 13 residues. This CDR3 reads CASSPGQGAPGHF. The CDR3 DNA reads TGTGCCAGCTCCCCGGGACAGGGGGCCCCCGGGCATTTT.

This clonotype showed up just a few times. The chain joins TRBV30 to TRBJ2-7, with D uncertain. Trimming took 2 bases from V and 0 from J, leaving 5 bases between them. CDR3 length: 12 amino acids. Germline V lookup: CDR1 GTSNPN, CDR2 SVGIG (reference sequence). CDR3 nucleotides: TGTGCCTGGAGTACTACCTCCTACGAGCAGTACTTC. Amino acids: CAWSTTSYEQYF.